Shown below are 20 T cell receptor beta chains from a single sample sequenced in a study of blood T cell repertoires in COVID-19. Sequenced by immunoSEQ multiplex PCR; TCRdb stores in-frame clones only, minus some. This table holds some 100,000 clones, over 80% found once. Sequenced sample: peripheral blood. These receptor sequences come from a man between 50 and 59 years old with acute or convalescent COVID-19.

This CDR3 is CASSLQGTIKDSPLHF. Here the CDR3 DNA reads TGCGCCAGCAGCCTGCAGGGTACCATCAAGGATTCACCCCTCCACTTT. V gene TRBV4-1 combines with J gene TRBJ1-6, with D maybe TRBD1 (5 bases). The CDR3 extends over 16 amino acids. Germline-derived CDR1 and CDR2 are MGHRA and YSYEKL. With 4 bases removed from V and 8 bases from J, the gap between germline ends came to 18 bases.

The V call is TRBV12-3 or TRBV12-4, the J call TRBJ1-4, with 8 positions matching TRBD1. This CDR3 is built from 13 residues. The junction had 6 bases not matched to a gene; V was cut back by 11 bases and J by 4 bases. The CDR3 DNA reads TGTGCCTGTACAGGGGGTCATAATGAAAAACTGTTTTTT. Translating gives CACTGGHNEKLFF.

This chain connects TRBV28 to TRBJ1-5; 7 bases line up with TRBD1. From germline, CDR1 is MDHEN and CDR2 SYDVKM. V dropped 6 bases and J dropped 3; count of bases not matched to a gene: 8. The CDR3 has 15 amino acids. CDR3 coding DNA: TGTGCCAGCAGGGGCCGGACAGGAATCAATCAGCCCCAGCATTTT. The encoded protein is CASRGRTGINQPQHF.

This clone was detected only a few times. In the same sample, other DNA sequences code for this CDR3. This chain connects TRBV9 to TRBJ1-6; the match to TRBD1 covers 10 bases. The ends lost 3 bases at V and 7 bases at J; junction bases unmatched: 4. CDR1 SGDLS and CDR2 YYNGEE come from the germline V gene. The CDR3 extends over 15 amino acids. In nucleotides, the CDR3 is TGTGCCAGCAGCGCGGGACAGGGGTACAATTCACCCCTCCACTTT. Translated, it gives CASSAGQGYNSPLHF.

This chain links TRBV27 with TRBJ1-1; 7 bases match TRBD1. Germline CDR1 MNHEY, CDR2 SMNVEV (reference sequence). After removal of 6 bases from V and 1 base from J, the junction contained 11 bases not matched to a gene. The CDR3 extends over 16 amino acids. CDR3 loop: CASSYIGTVKNTEAFF. In DNA form, the CDR3 reads TGTGCCAGCAGCTATATAGGGACAGTAAAGAACACTGAAGCTTTCTTT.

This clone has just one count. V gene TRBV5-1 combines with J gene TRBJ2-7, with D possibly TRBD1 on 6 matching bases. Trimming cost V 2 bases and J 3 bases, with 9 bases left between them. CDR3 length equals 13 residues. The germline V gene has CDR1 SGHRS and CDR2 YFSETQ. Here the CDR3 reads CASSFDRNYEQYF. DNA of the CDR3: TGCGCCAGCAGCTTTGACAGGAACTACGAGCAGTACTTC.

The chain joins TRBV7-2 to TRBJ2-3; 12 bases fit TRBD2. Germline CDR1 and CDR2: SGHTA and FQGNSA. V dropped 5 bases and J dropped 1; count of bases not matched to a gene: 1. CDR3 length: 15 residues. The CDR3 protein is CASSRTSGGTDTQYF. As DNA, the CDR3 is TGTGCCAGCAGCCGGACTAGCGGGGGCACAGATACGCAGTATTTT.

The V gene is TRBV2, the J gene TRBJ1-2; a weak D match, TRBD1 (5 bases). Per the germline V gene, CDR1 is SNHLY and CDR2 is FYNNEI. V was pared by 1 base and J by 0 bases, with 15 bases between. The CDR3 loop spans 17 amino acids. CDR3 DNA: TGTGCCAGCAGTGAAGGGGGACTAAATATCGCTAACTATGGCTACACCTTC. The encoded protein is CASSEGGLNIANYGYTF. Using reference TRBV2 and TRBJ1-2 for the parts outside the CDR3, the full variable domain is EPEVTQTPSHQVTQMGQEVILRCVPISNHLYFYWYRQILGQKVEFLVSFYNNEISEKSEIFDDQFSVERPDGSNFTLKIRSTKLEDSAMYFCASSEGGLNIANYGYTFGSGTRLTVV.

The chain couples TRBV19 to TRBJ1-1; D is perhaps TRBD1 (5 bases). The germline V gene has CDR1 LNHDA and CDR2 SQIVND (reference sequence). This CDR3 spans 14 amino acids. Trimming took 8 bases from V and 4 from J, leaving 17 bases between them. CDR3 nucleotides: TGTGCCAGTGAACCGGGGGGGTTCGGCACTGAAGCTTTCTTT. As protein: CASEPGGFGTEAFF.

This rearrangement joins TRBV20-1 to TRBJ1-1; 7 bases align to TRBD1. After removal of 6 bases from V and 10 bases from J, the junction contained 8 bases not matched to a gene. Germline V gene sequence: CDR1 DFQATT, CDR2 SNEGSKA (reference sequence). This CDR3 is 11 amino acids long. CDR3 in DNA: TGCAGTGCCCGGACAGGCTCGGGAGCTTTCTTT. Its protein product is CSARTGSGAFF.

The chain recombines TRBV2 with TRBJ2-3; D call uncertain. Germline values: CDR1 SNHLY, CDR2 FYNNEI. V was pared by 6 bases and J by 10 bases, with 8 bases between. The CDR3 is 10 residues long. CDR3 in DNA: TGTGCCAGCAGCCCCCATTCGCAGTATTTT. This encodes CASSPHSQYF. Supplemented by reference TRBV2 and TRBJ2-3, the full variable domain reads EPEVTQTPSHQVTQMGQEVILRCVPISNHLYFYWYRQILGQKVEFLVSFYNNEISEKSEIFDDQFSVERPDGSNFTLKIRSTKLEDSAMYFCASSPHSQYFGPGTRLTVL.

The V call is TRBV11-2, the J call TRBJ1-2, with D possibly being TRBD1 (6 bases). In germline, CDR1 is SGHAT, CDR2 FQNNGV. The CDR3 consists of 16 residues. V dropped 5 bases and J dropped 5 bases, with 21 bases sitting between them. For the CDR3, the DNA is TGTGCCAGCAGCCCCCTCGGACCGGGACACGATTATGGCTACACCTTC. It yields the protein CASSPLGPGHDYGYTF. Complete variable domain (other parts from reference TRBV11-2 and TRBJ1-2): EAGVAQSPRYKIIEKRQSVAFWCNPISGHATLYWYQQILGQGPKLLIQFQNNGVVDDSQLPKDRFSAERLKGVDSTLKIQPAKLEDSAVYLCASSPLGPGHDYGYTFGSGTRLTVV.

The rearrangement uses TRBV5-6 and TRBJ1-6; weak D call: TRBD1 (5 bases). The CDR3 totals 14 residues. The V gene's germline CDR1 is SGHDT and CDR2 YYEEEE. V was clipped by 0 bases and J by 6 bases, with 7 bases between them. CDR3 DNA sequence: TGTGCCAGCAGCTTGGGACAGCTTAATTCACCCCTCCACTTT. This translates into CASSLGQLNSPLHF.

The V call is TRBV5-4, the J call TRBJ1-1; TRBD1 matches at 10 bases. Germline V gene data show CDR1 as SGHNT and CDR2 as YYREEE (reference sequence). The V segment lost 4 bases and the J segment 0 bases; nucleotides outside the gene matches: 12. The CDR3 is made up of 18 amino acids. The CDR3 DNA follows: TGTGCCAGCAGCCCTAACACGAGGACAGGGGGTCTGAACACTGAAGCTTTCTTT. Its translation: CASSPNTRTGGLNTEAFF. The full variable domain, in which reference TRBV5-4 and TRBJ1-1 provide the parts outside the CDR3, is ETGVTQSPTHLIKTRGQQVTLRCSSQSGHNTVSWYQQALGQGPQFIFQYYREEENGRGNFPPRFSGLQFPNYSSELNVNALELDDSALYLCASSPNTRTGGLNTEAFFGQGTRLTVV.

The chain couples TRBV5-1 to TRBJ2-1; D not resolved. Germline CDR1 reads SGHRS; CDR2 reads YFSETQ. There are 12 residues in the CDR3. The germline V and J ends were trimmed by 0 bases and 5 bases, with 3 bases remaining between them. CDR3 sequence (DNA): TGCGCCAGCAGCTTGGGAGACAATGAGCAGTTCTTC. Translation gives CASSLGDNEQFF.

The chain links TRBV6-5 to TRBJ1-2, with 9 bases aligning to TRBD1. Looked up from germline, CDR1 is MNHEY and CDR2 is SVGAGI. CDR3 length: 14 amino acids. V trimming: 5 bases; J trimming: 8 bases; junction bases outside the gene matches: 9. CDR3 nucleotide sequence: TGTGCCAGCAGTCCCCTGGACAGGGGAAACGGCTACACCTTC. This encodes CASSPLDRGNGYTF.

The J gene is TRBJ2-7, the V gene TRBV15; 10 bases match TRBD1. The CDR3 has 16 residues. Germline trimming cut 3 bases from V and 3 bases from J; bases unmatched to any gene: 8. Germline loops: CDR1 LNHNV, CDR2 YYDKDF (reference sequence). CDR3 in amino acids: CATSRAPGTGVYEQYF. DNA of the CDR3: TGTGCCACCAGCAGGGCCCCCGGGACAGGGGTCTACGAGCAGTACTTC.

CDR3 amino acids: CATSRDRGTEAFF. The CDR3 DNA follows: TGTGCCACCAGCAGAGACAGGGGAACTGAAGCTTTCTTT. The V and J genes are TRBV15 and TRBJ1-1; TRBD1 is a possible D gene (6 bases). The germline CDR1 and CDR2 sequences are LNHNV and YYDKDF (reference sequence). The CDR3 loop spans 13 amino acids. V was pared by 0 bases and J by 5 bases, with 7 bases between.

The rearrangement links TRBV11-3 to TRBJ2-2; D may be TRBD1 (5 bases). Trimming shortened V by 3 bases and J by 1 base, and 12 bases separated the two germline ends. The CDR3 has 16 residues. The germline CDR1 and CDR2 sequences are SGHNT and YENEEA. The CDR3 bases are TGTGCCAGCAGCTTTGAAGGGGCCATGAACACCGGGGAGCTGTTTTTT. It yields the protein CASSFEGAMNTGELFF.

V gene TRBV4-1 combines with J gene TRBJ2-7; D is perhaps TRBD2 (6 bases). V shed 3 bases and J shed 6 bases, with 18 bases lying between them. CDR3 length: 15 amino acids. Germline CDR1 reads MGHRA; CDR2 reads YSYEKL. The CDR3 protein is CASSQGGLVGGEQYF. CDR3 coding DNA: TGCGCCAGCAGCCAGGGAGGACTCGTTGGGGGCGAGCAGTACTTC.